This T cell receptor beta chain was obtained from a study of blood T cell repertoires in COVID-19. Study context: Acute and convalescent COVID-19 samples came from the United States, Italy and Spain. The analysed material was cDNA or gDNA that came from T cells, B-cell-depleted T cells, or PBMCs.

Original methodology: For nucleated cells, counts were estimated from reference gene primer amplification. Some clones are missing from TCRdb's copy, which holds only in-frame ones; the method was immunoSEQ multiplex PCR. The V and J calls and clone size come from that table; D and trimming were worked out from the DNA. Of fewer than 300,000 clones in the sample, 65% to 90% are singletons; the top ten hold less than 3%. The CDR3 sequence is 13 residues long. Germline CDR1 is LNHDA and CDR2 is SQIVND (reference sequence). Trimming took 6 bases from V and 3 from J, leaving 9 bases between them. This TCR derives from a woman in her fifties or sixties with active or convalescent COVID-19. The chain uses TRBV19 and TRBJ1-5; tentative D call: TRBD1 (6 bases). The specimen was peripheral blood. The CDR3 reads CASSWDTNQPQHF. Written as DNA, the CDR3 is TGTGCCAGTAGCTGGGACACCAATCAGCCCCAGCATTTT.